This T cell receptor (beta chain) stems from a study of technical replicates of blood from several donors. Repertoires were generated with immunoSEQ multiplex PCR, while TCRdb's copy carries only in-frame clones and drops some. The data hold tens of thousands of clones, with around 97% observed a single time. V was pared by 0 bases and J by 10 bases, with 12 bases of the junction left unmatched. CDR1 SEHNR and CDR2 FQNEAQ come from the germline V gene (reference sequence). The CDR3 is made up of 17 amino acids. The source of this sequence is a human donor in good health. V and J are TRBV7-9 and TRBJ1-6; the match to TRBD1 covers 7 bases. The specimen sequenced was T cells isolated from PBMCs. The CDR3 nucleotides read TGTGCCAGCAGCTTAGCGTTAGGGGGCGTAAGAAAATCACCCCTCCACTTT. Translated, it gives CASSLALGGVRKSPLHF.